These 24 T cell receptor beta chains were all obtained from the same sample, sequenced in a study of blood T cell repertoires in COVID-19. TCRdb's table, derived via immunoSEQ multiplex PCR, lists solely in-frame clones and lacks some. The sample holds fewer than 300,000 clones, 90% seen once. The sample taken for sequencing was PBMCs or T cells enriched from blood (not recorded which). Source of these receptors: a woman in her 30s who had recovered from COVID-19.

The chain recombines TRBV7-8 with TRBJ1-1; D not resolved. V was trimmed by 0 bases and J by 5 bases, leaving 13 bases between them. The CDR3 spans 15 residues. Germline V gene sequence: CDR1 SGHVS, CDR2 FQNEAQ. DNA of the CDR3: TGTGCCAGCAGCTTAGCCGAACCGATCGGGACTGAAGCTTTCTTT. It codes for CASSLAEPIGTEAFF.

This clone has only a few counts. The J gene is TRBJ1-3, the V gene TRBV14; 7 bases fit TRBD1. Germline V CDR1 and CDR2: SGHDN, FVKESK. The CDR3 has 15 residues. The J segment lost 0 bases and the V segment lost 3 bases, leaving 2 bases of the junction unmatched. The CDR3 reads CASSQRQGSGNTIYF. The CDR3 DNA sequence: TGTGCCAGCAGCCAGCGACAGGGCTCTGGAAACACCATATATTTT.

The gene calls are TRBV11-2 and TRBJ2-5; TRBD1 matches at 10 bases. CDR1 is SGHAT, CDR2 FQNNGV, per germline. The length of the CDR3 is 16 residues. J was trimmed by 1 base and V by 6 bases; bases with no gene match: 8. CDR3 DNA sequence: TGTGCCAGCAGTCTGGACAGGGGGAATCTCCAAGAGACCCAGTACTTC. This translates into CASSLDRGNLQETQYF.

V and J are TRBV28 and TRBJ1-5; unclear D gene. CDR1 is MDHEN and CDR2 is SYDVKM in the germline V gene. CDR3 size: 13 residues. The V and J ends lost 7 bases and 0 bases respectively, with 7 bases between them. The CDR3 is CASIRYSNQPQHF. The CDR3 nucleotides are TGTGCCAGCATCAGGTATAGCAATCAGCCCCAGCATTTT.

The V call is TRBV6-6, the J call TRBJ2-1; no reliable D call. Deletions cut 5 bases from V and 12 bases from J, with 11 bases between. The CDR3 extends over 11 amino acids. CDR1 and CDR2 from the germline V gene are MNHNY and SVGAGI (reference sequence). In DNA, the CDR3 is TGTGCCAGCAGTGACACCCTTGGGCAGTTCTTC. Its translation: CASSDTLGQFF.

The chain recombines TRBV28 with TRBJ2-7, with 9 bases identical to TRBD1. The J segment lost 3 bases and the V segment lost 6 bases, leaving 9 bases of the junction unmatched. Germline V gene lookup returns CDR1 MDHEN and CDR2 SYDVKM. The CDR3 is 15 amino acids. The CDR3 DNA follows: TGTGCCAGCAGCCCGGGACAGGGTATTGGCTACGAGCAGTACTTC. It translates to CASSPGQGIGYEQYF.

The V call is TRBV3-1 (or the pseudogene TRBV3-2), the J call TRBJ2-7, with TRBD1 matching over 9 bases. CDR1 is LGHDT, CDR2 YNNKEL, per germline (reference sequence). V trimming: 3 bases; J trimming: 3 bases; junction bases outside the gene matches: 3. CDR3 length: 14 residues. The CDR3 reads CASSHWDRVYEQYF. CDR3 nucleotide sequence: TGTGCCAGCAGCCATTGGGACAGGGTCTACGAGCAGTACTTC.

The chain employs TRBV27 and TRBJ2-7; 8 bases match TRBD2. Trimming at V came to 4 bases and at J to 0 bases, leaving 2 bases not matched to a gene. The germline CDR1 and CDR2 sequences are MNHEY and SMNVEV (reference sequence). The CDR3 runs to 14 residues. For the CDR3, the DNA is TGTGCCAGCAGTTACGGGAGGGCCTCCTACGAGCAGTACTTC. It encodes CASSYGRASYEQYF.

J is TRBJ1-3 and V is TRBV20-1; D gene unclear. There are 11 residues in the CDR3. Germline CDR1 reads DFQATT; CDR2 reads SNEGSKA (reference sequence). The V gene lost 6 bases and the J gene lost 5 bases, with 8 bases spanning the gap. This chain's CDR3 is CSAADRNTIYF. In DNA form, the CDR3 reads TGCAGTGCCGCAGATCGAAACACCATATATTTT.

The CDR3 nucleotides read TGCGCCAGCAGCCAAGATGTCGCTAGCGGGAGCCAAGAGACCCAGTACTTC. This translates into CASSQDVASGSQETQYF. This chain uses TRBV4-3 with TRBJ2-5, with 10 bases fitting TRBD2. This CDR3 region has 17 residues. The V and J ends lost 0 bases and 1 base, in that order; junction bases with no gene match: 5. Germline-derived CDR1 and CDR2 are LGHNA and YSLEER.

The chain combines TRBV7-8 with TRBJ2-7, with TRBD2 identical over 14 bases. In germline, CDR1 is SGHVS, CDR2 FQNEAQ. This CDR3 is 18 amino acids long. The V segment lost 5 bases and the J segment 5 bases; nucleotides outside the gene matches: 14. CDR3 bases: TGTGCCAGCAGCGCCCCGGGACTAGCGGGAGTATCAGAAAACGAGCAGTACTTC. It encodes CASSAPGLAGVSENEQYF.

The V call is TRBV29-1, the J call TRBJ1-2; possible D gene TRBD1, 6 bases. The CDR3 has 13 amino acids. Germline V gene sequence: CDR1 SQVTM, CDR2 ANQGSEA. Trimming took 6 bases from V and 6 from J, leaving 17 bases between them. CDR3 in amino acids: CSVGQTGNNGYTF. The CDR3 DNA follows: TGCAGCGTGGGACAAACAGGGAATAATGGCTACACCTTC. Using reference TRBV29-1 and TRBJ1-2 for the parts outside the CDR3, the full variable domain is SAVISQKPSRDICQRGTSLTIQCQVDSQVTMMFWYRQQPGQSLTLIATANQGSEATYESGFVIDKFPISRPNLTFSTLTVSNMSPEDSSIYLCSVGQTGNNGYTFGSGTRLTVV.

The table lists this clone with a count of one. The chain joins TRBV28 to TRBJ1-2, with D possibly matching TRBD1 (5 bases). V was cut by 5 bases and J by 2 bases, with 15 bases left in between. CDR1 and CDR2 from the germline V gene are MDHEN and SYDVKM. The CDR3 is 15 residues long. The CDR3 DNA reads as TGTGCCAGCAGTACCTCGAAGGAGGGGAACTATGGCTACACCTTC. Its protein product is CASSTSKEGNYGYTF.

In DNA form, the CDR3 reads TGTGCCAGCAGCGAACTAGCGTTTACTAGCACAGATACGCAGTATTTT. It is translated as CASSELAFTSTDTQYF. The V gene is TRBV5-6, the J gene TRBJ2-3, with 7 bases identical to TRBD2. The CDR3 is 16 residues long. Germline V gene lookup returns CDR1 SGHDT and CDR2 YYEEEE. Trimming at V came to 4 bases and at J to 0 bases, leaving 8 bases not matched to a gene.

The genes are TRBV19 and TRBJ2-1; 16 nucleotides line up with TRBD2. Germline V gene lookup returns CDR1 LNHDA and CDR2 SQIVND (reference sequence). The CDR3 loop spans 21 amino acids. Trimming cost V 0 bases and J 8 bases; bases outside gene matches: 16. The CDR3 nucleotides read TGTGCCAGTAGTATAGATCCCGTTTGGGGACTAGCGGGAGGGGATGAGTATGAGCAGTTCTTC. This codes for CASSIDPVWGLAGGDEYEQFF.

The V gene is TRBV4-1, the J gene TRBJ2-7, with a weak D call TRBD2 (6 bases). The germline V gene has CDR1 MGHRA and CDR2 YSYEKL. The CDR3 is 15 residues long. Trimming shortened V by 1 base and J by 0 bases, and 10 bases separated the two germline ends. CDR3: CASSQVSGPSYEQYF. The CDR3 DNA reads TGCGCCAGCAGCCAAGTGAGCGGGCCCTCCTACGAGCAGTACTTC.

The J gene is TRBJ2-2, the V gene TRBV27; D is ambiguous. This CDR3 is built from 14 residues. CDR1 is MNHEY and CDR2 is SMNVEV in the germline V gene (reference sequence). The germline V and J ends were trimmed by 4 bases and 5 bases, with 11 bases remaining between them. The CDR3 loop is CASSSFLRTGELFF. The CDR3, as DNA: TGTGCCAGCAGTTCCTTCTTGAGGACCGGGGAGCTGTTTTTT.

V usage is TRBV5-1 and J usage is TRBJ2-1; TRBD2 agrees at 12 bases. CDR3 length: 16 amino acids. CDR1 SGHRS and CDR2 YFSETQ come from the germline V gene. Losses at the gene ends were 0 bases for V and 5 bases for J; bases not matched to a gene: 3. The CDR3 reads CASSLGGLAGHNEQFF. DNA for the CDR3: TGCGCCAGCAGCTTGGGGGGACTAGCGGGCCACAATGAGCAGTTCTTC.

V usage is TRBV19 and J usage is TRBJ2-1, with TRBD1 matching over 7 bases. Germline CDR1 is LNHDA and CDR2 is SQIVND (reference sequence). V dropped 7 bases and J dropped 13; count of bases not matched to a gene: 7. The CDR3 loop spans 11 amino acids. CDR3 DNA sequence: TGTGCCAGTACCATCGGGGACAGCCAGTTCTTC. This sequence encodes CASTIGDSQFF.

This clone occurred once. The CDR3 is CASSPRGGANVLTF. Here the CDR3 DNA reads TGTGCCAGCAGCCCCCGGGGGGGGGCCAACGTCCTGACTTTC. The chain carries TRBV3-1 (or the pseudogene TRBV3-2) and TRBJ2-6, with D possibly TRBD2 on 6 matching bases. Germline V gene lookup returns CDR1 LGHDT and CDR2 YNNKEL (reference sequence). Trimming cost V 4 bases and J 4 bases, with 8 bases left between them. The CDR3 length is 14 residues.

This chain links TRBV27 with TRBJ1-6; 7 nucleotides match TRBD1. V lost 5 bases to trimming and J lost 10 bases; unmatched junction nucleotides: 11. CDR1 is MNHEY and CDR2 is SMNVEV in the germline V gene (reference sequence). This CDR3 has 15 amino acids. The CDR3 DNA reads as TGTGCCAGCAGTCGCCCGACAGGGTCGGGGTCACCCCTCCACTTT. Translating it yields CASSRPTGSGSPLHF.

The J gene is TRBJ2-3, the V gene TRBV30; 11 bases line up with TRBD2. With V trimmed by 4 bases and J by 4 bases, 13 bases remained unmatched. The CDR3 runs to 17 residues. CDR1 is GTSNPN and CDR2 is SVGIG in the germline V gene (reference sequence). This CDR3 reads CAWKPSGRSFGADTQYF. The DNA for the CDR3 is TGTGCCTGGAAACCTAGCGGGAGGAGTTTTGGGGCAGATACGCAGTATTTT.

J is TRBJ1-1 and V is TRBV15; TRBD1 might be the D (6 bases). Trimming removed 4 bases from V and 4 bases from J, with 16 bases in between. Germline V gives CDR1 LNHNV, CDR2 YYDKDF (reference sequence). The CDR3 extends over 15 amino acids. The CDR3 DNA reads TGTGCCACCAGCACATTACAGGGCGCGGTCACTGAAGCTTTCTTT. Its translation is CATSTLQGAVTEAFF.

The chain uses TRBV5-1 and TRBJ2-4, with TRBD1 matching over 7 bases. Germline trimming cut 4 bases from V and 0 bases from J; bases unmatched to any gene: 10. CDR1 SGHRS and CDR2 YFSETQ come from the germline V gene. This CDR3 region has 17 residues. In DNA form, the CDR3 reads TGCGCCAGCAGCCACTCCGGGACAGAGATAGCCAAAAACATTCAGTACTTC. It is translated as CASSHSGTEIAKNIQYF.